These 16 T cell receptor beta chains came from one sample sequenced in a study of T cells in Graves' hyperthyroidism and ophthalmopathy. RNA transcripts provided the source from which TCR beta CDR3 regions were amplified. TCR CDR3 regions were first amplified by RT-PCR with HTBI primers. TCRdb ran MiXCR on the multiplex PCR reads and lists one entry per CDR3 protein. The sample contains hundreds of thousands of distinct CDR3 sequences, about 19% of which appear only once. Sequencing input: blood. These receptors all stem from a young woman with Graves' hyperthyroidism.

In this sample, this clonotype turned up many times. The CDR3 is CAGNRAGSTEAFF. The CDR3 DNA reads TGTGCCGGTAACAGGGCAGGGAGCACTGAAGCTTTCTTT. The chain carries TRBV12-3 or TRBV12-4 and TRBJ1-1, with D possibly matching TRBD1 (6 bases). Trimming removed 11 bases from V and 4 bases from J, with 17 bases in between. This CDR3 spans 13 amino acids.

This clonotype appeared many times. For the CDR3, the DNA is TGTGCCAGCAGTGGTACGGCGTACCAAGAGACCCAGTACTTC. Translating it yields CASSGTAYQETQYF. The chain combines TRBV2 with TRBJ2-5; D unclear. CDR1 is SNHLY and CDR2 is FYNNEI in the germline V gene. The CDR3 is 14 amino acids. Trimming cost V 4 bases and J 0 bases, with 9 bases left between them.

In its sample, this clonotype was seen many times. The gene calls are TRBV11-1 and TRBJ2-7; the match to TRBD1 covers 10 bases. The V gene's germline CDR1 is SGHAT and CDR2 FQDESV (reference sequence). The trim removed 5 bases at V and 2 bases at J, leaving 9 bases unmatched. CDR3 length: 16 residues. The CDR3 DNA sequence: TGTGCCAGCAGCCTTCGGCGACAGGGGGCTCCCTACGAGCAGTACTTC. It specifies CASSLRRQGAPYEQYF.

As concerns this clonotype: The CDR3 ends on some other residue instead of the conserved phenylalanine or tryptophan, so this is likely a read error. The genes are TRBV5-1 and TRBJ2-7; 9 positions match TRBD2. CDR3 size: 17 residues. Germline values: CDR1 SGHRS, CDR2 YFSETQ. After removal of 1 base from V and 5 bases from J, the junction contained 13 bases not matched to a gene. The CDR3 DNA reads TGCGCCAGCAGCTTGTCCCCAGCGGGGGGCCCCCCGCACGAGCAGTACTAC. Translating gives CASSLSPAGGPPHEQYY.

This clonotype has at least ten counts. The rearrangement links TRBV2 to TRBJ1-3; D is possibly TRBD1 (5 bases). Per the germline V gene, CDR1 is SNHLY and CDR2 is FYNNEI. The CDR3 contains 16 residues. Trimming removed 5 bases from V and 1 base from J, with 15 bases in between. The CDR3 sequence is CASSFDSLISGNTIYF. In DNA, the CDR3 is TGTGCCAGCAGTTTTGACAGTCTTATTTCTGGAAACACCATATATTTT.

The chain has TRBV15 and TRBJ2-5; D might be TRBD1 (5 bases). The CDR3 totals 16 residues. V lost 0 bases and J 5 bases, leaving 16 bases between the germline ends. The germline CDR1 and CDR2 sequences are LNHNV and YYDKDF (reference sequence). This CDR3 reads CATSREKVQASETQYF. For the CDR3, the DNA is TGTGCCACCAGCAGAGAGAAAGTACAGGCTTCGGAGACCCAGTACTTC.

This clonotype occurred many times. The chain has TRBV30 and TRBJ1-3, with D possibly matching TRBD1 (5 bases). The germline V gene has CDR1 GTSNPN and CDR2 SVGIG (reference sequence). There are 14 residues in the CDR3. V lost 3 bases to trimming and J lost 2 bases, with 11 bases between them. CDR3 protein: CAWRPGGAGNTIYF. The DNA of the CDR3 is TGTGCCTGGAGACCGGGGGGAGCTGGAAACACCATATATTTT.

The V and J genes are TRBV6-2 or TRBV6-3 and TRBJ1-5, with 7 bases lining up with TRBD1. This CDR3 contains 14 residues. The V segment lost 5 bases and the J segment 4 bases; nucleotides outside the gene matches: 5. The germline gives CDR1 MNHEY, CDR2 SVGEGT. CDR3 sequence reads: CASSGQVENQPQHF. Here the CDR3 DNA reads TGTGCCAGCAGTGGACAGGTCGAGAATCAGCCCCAGCATTTT.

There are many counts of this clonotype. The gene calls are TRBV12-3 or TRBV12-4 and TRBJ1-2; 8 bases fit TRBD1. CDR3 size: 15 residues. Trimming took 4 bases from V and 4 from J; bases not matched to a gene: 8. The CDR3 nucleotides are TGTGCCAGCAGTTCTGGGACAGGTGTTATCTATGGCTACACCTTC. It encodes CASSSGTGVIYGYTF.

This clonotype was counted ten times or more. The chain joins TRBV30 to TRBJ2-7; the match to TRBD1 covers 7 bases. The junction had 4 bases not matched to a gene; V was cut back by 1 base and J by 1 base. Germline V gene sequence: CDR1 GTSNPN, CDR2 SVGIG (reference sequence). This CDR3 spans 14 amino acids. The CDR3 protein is CAWSGDSLSYEQYF. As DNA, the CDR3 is TGTGCCTGGAGTGGGGACAGTCTTTCCTACGAGCAGTACTTC.

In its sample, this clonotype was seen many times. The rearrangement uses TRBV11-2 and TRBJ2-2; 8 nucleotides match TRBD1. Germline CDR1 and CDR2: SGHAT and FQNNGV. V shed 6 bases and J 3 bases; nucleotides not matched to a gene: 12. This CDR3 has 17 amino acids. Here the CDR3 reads CASSLPKDRADTGELFF. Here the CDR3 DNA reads TGTGCCAGCAGTCTCCCCAAGGACAGGGCGGACACCGGGGAGCTGTTTTTT.

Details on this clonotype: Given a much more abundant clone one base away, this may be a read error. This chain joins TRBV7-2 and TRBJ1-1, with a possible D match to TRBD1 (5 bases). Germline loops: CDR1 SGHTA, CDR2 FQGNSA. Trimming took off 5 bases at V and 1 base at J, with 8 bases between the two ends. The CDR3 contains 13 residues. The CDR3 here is CASSGGPNTEAFF. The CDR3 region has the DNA TGTGCCAGCAGCGGGGGACCGAACACTGAAGCTTTCTTT.

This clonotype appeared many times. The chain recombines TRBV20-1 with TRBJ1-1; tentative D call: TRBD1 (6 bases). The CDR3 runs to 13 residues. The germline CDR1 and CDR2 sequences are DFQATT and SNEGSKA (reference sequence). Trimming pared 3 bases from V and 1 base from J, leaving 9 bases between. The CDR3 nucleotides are TGCAGTGCTAGCGGGACATCGAACACTGAAGCTTTCTTT. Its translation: CSASGTSNTEAFF.

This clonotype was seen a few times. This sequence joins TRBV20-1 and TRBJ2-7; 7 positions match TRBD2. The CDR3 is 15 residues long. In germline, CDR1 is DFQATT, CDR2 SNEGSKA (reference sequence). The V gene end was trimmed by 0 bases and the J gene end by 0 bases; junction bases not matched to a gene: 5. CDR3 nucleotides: TGCAGTGCTAGAGATTTTGCGGGGGACTCCTACGAGCAGTACTTC. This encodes CSARDFAGDSYEQYF.

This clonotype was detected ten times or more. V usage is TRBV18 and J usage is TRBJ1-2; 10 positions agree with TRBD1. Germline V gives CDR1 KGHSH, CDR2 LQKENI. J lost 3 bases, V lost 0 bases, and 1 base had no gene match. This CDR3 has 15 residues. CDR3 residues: CASSPPGQGYYGYTF. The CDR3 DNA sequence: TGTGCCAGCTCACCACCGGGACAGGGGTACTATGGCTACACCTTC. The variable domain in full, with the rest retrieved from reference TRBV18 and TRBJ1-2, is NAGVMQNPRHLVRRRGQEARLRCSPMKGHSHVYWYRQLPEEGLKFMVYLQKENIIDESGMPKERFSAEFPKEGPSILRIQQVVRGDSAAYFCASSPPGQGYYGYTFGSGTRLTVV.

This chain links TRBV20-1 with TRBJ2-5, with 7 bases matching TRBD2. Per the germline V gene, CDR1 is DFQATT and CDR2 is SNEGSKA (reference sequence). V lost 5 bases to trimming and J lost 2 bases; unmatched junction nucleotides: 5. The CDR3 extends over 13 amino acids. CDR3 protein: CSAPGLYQETQYF. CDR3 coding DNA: TGCAGTGCTCCGGGACTATATCAAGAGACCCAGTACTTC.